The sequence of this T cell receptor beta chain was determined in a study of post-analysis software for immune sequencing data. At the level of the study: The study covered relapsing-remitting, secondary progressive and progressive-relapsing courses of multiple sclerosis. Broader study findings: People with multiple sclerosis had a significantly lower normalized Chao1 diversity than controls did. With TRBV5-6, TRBV5-1 and TRBV20-1 included, about five TRBV segments were more frequent in patients than in controls.

For this clonotype: What it binds is not known.

Included in the TCR beta cDNA libraries were unique molecular identifiers. Approximately 0.5 million cDNA molecules were recovered from an input of roughly 0.85 to 10 million T cells. A single record per CDR3 protein comes from TCRdb applying MiXCR to the PCR reads. The sample shows some 370,000 distinct CDR3 sequences, approximately 33% of them seen only once. The germline CDR1 and CDR2 sequences are DFQATT and SNEGSKA (reference sequence). Trimming removed 3 bases at V and 7 bases at J, with 18 bases between. This CDR3 is built from 14 residues. This clonotype was obtained from a girl aged 10-17 years with multiple sclerosis. V and J are TRBV20-1 and TRBJ1-2, with a possible D match to TRBD1 (5 bases). Sequences were obtained from blood. CDR3 in DNA: TGCAGTGCTAGCCGGGGGATAGGGGCCCTTGGCTACACCTTC. Protein product: CSASRGIGALGYTF.